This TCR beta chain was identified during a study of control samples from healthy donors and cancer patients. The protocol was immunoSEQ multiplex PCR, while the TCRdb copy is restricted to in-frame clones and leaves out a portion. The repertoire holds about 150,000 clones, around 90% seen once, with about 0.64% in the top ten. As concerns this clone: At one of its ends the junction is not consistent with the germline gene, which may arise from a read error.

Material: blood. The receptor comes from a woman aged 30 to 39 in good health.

The CDR3 DNA follows: TGTGCCGGCAGCTTATCGGCAGGGAGGGACACCGGGGAGCTGTTTTTT. This gives the protein CAGSLSAGRDTGELFF. V usage is TRBV11-3 and J usage is TRBJ2-2, with 7 bases fitting TRBD2. CDR3 length: 16 amino acids. Germline V gene lookup returns CDR1 SGHNT and CDR2 YENEEA.